The T cell receptor (beta chain) under discussion was sequenced for a study of blood T cells in healthy people across ages. In germline, CDR1 is SGHTA, CDR2 FQGNSA. Trimming cost V 5 bases and J 2 bases; bases outside gene matches: 4. CDR3 size: 15 residues. Then a second PCR, running roughly 6 to 12 cycles, was carried out with a sample-barcoded 5' primer and a J-beta primer mix. Each of the cDNA molecules was tagged by a template-switch adaptor with 12 random nucleotides. TCRdb reprocessed the 5' RACE reads with MiXCR, giving one entry per CDR3 protein. The top ten clones hold roughly 24% of a sample with approximately 2,000,000 distinct CDR3 sequences, 39% of them seen once.

The clonotype comes from a human donor in good health. The chain joins TRBV7-2 to TRBJ2-7; 12 bases line up with TRBD2. The sample consisted of blood. CDR3 region: CASSTTSGGTYEQYF. In DNA form, the CDR3 reads TGTGCCAGCAGCACGACTAGCGGGGGAACCTACGAGCAGTACTTC.